The TCR beta chain under discussion was sequenced for a study of technical replicates of blood from several donors. V lost 2 bases, J lost 6 bases, and 14 bases lay in between. Germline V gives CDR1 GTSNPN, CDR2 SVGIG (reference sequence). The CDR3 is made up of 14 amino acids. Here immunoSEQ multiplex PCR was the method, and the copy in TCRdb shows in-frame clones only, minus some. The sample holds 95,000 or so clones; about 95% are singletons and the top ten take about 0.36%. What was sequenced was T cells isolated from PBMCs. V gene TRBV30 combines with J gene TRBJ1-3, with unresolved D. The source of this sequence is a human donor in good health. The CDR3 is CAWSTALIENTIYF. CDR3 sequence (DNA): TGTGCCTGGAGTACCGCCCTAATTGAAAACACCATATATTTT.